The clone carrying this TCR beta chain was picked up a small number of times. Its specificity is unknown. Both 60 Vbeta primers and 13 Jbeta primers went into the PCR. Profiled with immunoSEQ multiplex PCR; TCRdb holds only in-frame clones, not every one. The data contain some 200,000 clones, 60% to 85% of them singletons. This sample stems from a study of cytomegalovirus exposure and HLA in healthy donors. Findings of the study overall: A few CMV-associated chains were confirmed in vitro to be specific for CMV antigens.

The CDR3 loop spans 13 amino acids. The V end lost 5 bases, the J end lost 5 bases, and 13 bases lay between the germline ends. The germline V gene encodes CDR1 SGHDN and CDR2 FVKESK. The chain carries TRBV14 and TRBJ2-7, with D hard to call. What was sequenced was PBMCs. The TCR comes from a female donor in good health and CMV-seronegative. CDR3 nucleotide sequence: TGTGCCAGCAGCGAAGGCCATTACAACGAGCAGTACTTC. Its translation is CASSEGHYNEQYF.